The rows below give T cell receptor beta chains drawn from one sample of a study of blood T cell repertoires in COVID-19. Using immunoSEQ multiplex PCR, the repertoire was profiled, and TCRdb retains in-frame clones only, with some absent. This table holds fewer than 200,000 clones, approximately 84% found once. Sequencing used peripheral blood. These receptors were obtained from a middle-aged man who had recovered from COVID-19. The CDR3 runs from the conserved cysteine through the conserved F or W. The D gene is left open where the match is weak. Some rows mark clone size as missing; the rest say once, few, many or name a class of expanded clone.

d_call	clone_size	j_call	v_call	cdr3_aa	cdr3_nt
TRBD1	once	TRBJ1-5	TRBV7-8	CASSPGQGLGTGQPQHF	TGTGCCAGCAGCCCCGGACAGGGTCTAGGTACGGGTCAGCCCCAGCATTTT
-	-	TRBJ1-1	TRBV7-2	CASSLEEGLGTEAFF	TGTGCCAGCAGCTTAGAAGAGGGTTTGGGCACTGAAGCTTTCTTT
-	-	TRBJ1-1	TRBV29-1	CSTRGNTEAFF	TGCAGCACGCGGGGCAACACTGAAGCTTTCTTT
-	-	TRBJ2-6	TRBV2	CASSSGSGANVLTF	TGTGCCAGTAGTAGCGGCTCTGGGGCCAACGTCCTGACTTTC
-	-	TRBJ2-7	TRBV3-1/TRBV3-2	CASSQLGGEYSFEQYF	TGTGCCAGCAGCCAATTAGGGGGGGAGTATTCGTTCGAGCAGTACTTC
-	-	TRBJ2-7	TRBV28	CASSLFAQASYEQYF	TGTGCCAGCAGTTTATTTGCGCAGGCCTCCTACGAGCAGTACTTC
TRBD2	once	TRBJ2-7	TRBV10-3	CAISERELAGGQKINYEQYF	TGTGCCATCAGTGAAAGAGAGCTAGCGGGAGGCCAAAAGATCAACTACGAGCAGTACTTC
TRBD1	-	TRBJ2-3	TRBV28	CASRRDRVTDTQYF	TGTGCCTCCCGCCGGGACAGGGTAACAGATACGCAGTATTTT
TRBD1	once	TRBJ2-5	TRBV25-1	CASRGQVEETQYF	TGTGCCAGCAGGGGACAGGTGGAGGAGACCCAGTACTTC
-	-	TRBJ2-7	TRBV9	CASSQAAGSGYEQYF	TGTGCCAGCAGTCAGGCGGCAGGGTCAGGGTACGAGCAGTACTTC
-	-	TRBJ1-6	TRBV7-2	CASSPNYNSPLHF	TGTGCCAGCAGTCCTAATTATAATTCACCCCTCCACTTT
-	few	TRBJ2-3	TRBV19	CASSIGSQGVDTQYF	TGTGCCAGTAGTATAGGGAGCCAGGGTGTAGATACGCAGTATTTT
-	-	TRBJ2-7	TRBV7-8	CASSRDTYEQYF	TGTGCCAGCAGCCGGGACACCTACGAGCAGTACTTC
TRBD1	-	TRBJ2-5	TRBV4-1	CASSRQGDETQYF	TGCGCCAGCAGCCGACAGGGAGACGAGACCCAGTACTTC
TRBD2	-	TRBJ2-5	TRBV9	CASSVALAGGETQYF	TGTGCCAGCAGCGTAGCACTAGCGGGAGGTGAGACCCAGTACTTC
-	-	TRBJ2-7	TRBV7-2	CASSLDAGLDYEQYF	TGTGCCAGCAGCTTAGATGCCGGTCTCGACTACGAGCAGTACTTC
TRBD2	once	TRBJ2-3	TRBV18	CASSPTSGGTDTQYF	TGTGCCAGCTCACCCACTAGCGGGGGCACAGATACGCAGTATTTT
-	once	TRBJ2-3	TRBV19	CASSIGQQDTQYF	TGTGCCAGTAGTATAGGCCAACAGGATACGCAGTATTTT
-	-	TRBJ1-2	TRBV10-3	CAISDLQATAVGGGYGHTF	TGTGCCATCAGTGACCTACAGGCGACTGCTGTTGGTGGGGGGTATGGCCACACCTTC
TRBD1	-	TRBJ2-2	TRBV7-9	CASSGTGPNTGELFF	TGTGCCAGCAGCGGGACAGGACCGAACACCGGGGAGCTGTTTTTT
-	-	TRBJ1-4	TRBV6-6	CASSPIAGGEEKLFF	TGTGCCAGCAGTCCCATCGCGGGGGGGGAGGAAAAACTGTTTTTT
TRBD1	once	TRBJ2-7	TRBV18	CASSTGTGSYEQYF	TGTGCCAGCTCTACCGGGACAGGGTCCTACGAGCAGTACTTC
-	-	TRBJ1-1	TRBV6-5	CASKIQGSSNTEAFF	TGTGCCAGCAAAATACAGGGCAGTTCGAACACTGAAGCTTTCTTT
TRBD2	-	TRBJ2-2	TRBV3-1/TRBV3-2	CASSPQLADTGELFF	TGTGCCAGCAGCCCCCAACTAGCGGACACCGGGGAGCTGTTTTTT
-	-	TRBJ2-5	TRBV6-6	CASSPAGGGSPETQYF	TGTGCCAGCAGTCCCGCCGGGGGCGGGAGCCCGGAGACCCAGTACTTC
TRBD1	-	TRBJ1-6	TRBV5-6	CASSPTGTALSYNSPLHF	TGTGCCAGCAGCCCGACCGGGACAGCCCTCTCCTATAATTCACCCCTCCACTTT
TRBD1	-	TRBJ2-7	TRBV11-2	CASSSSDRGGYEQYF	TGTGCCAGCAGCTCCAGTGACAGGGGAGGCTACGAGCAGTACTTC
-	-	TRBJ2-7	TRBV3-1/TRBV3-2	CASTPGGLWHEQYF	TGTGCCAGCACCCCTGGGGGCCTTTGGCACGAGCAGTACTTC
-	-	TRBJ2-3	TRBV12-3/TRBV12-4	CASSLLRSDTQYF	TGTGCCAGCAGTTTACTGCGGTCGGATACGCAGTATTTT
TRBD2	few	TRBJ2-1	TRBV7-2	CASSEGRGLAGGEQFF	TGTGCCAGCAGTGAGGGCCGTGGACTAGCGGGGGGTGAGCAGTTCTTC
-	-	TRBJ1-1	TRBV20-1	CSASGTREAFF	TGCAGTGCTTCCGGGACACGTGAAGCTTTCTTT
-	-	TRBJ2-1	TRBV11-2	CASSPRTVYNEQFF	TGTGCCAGCAGCCCTAGGACAGTCTACAATGAGCAGTTCTTC
TRBD1	-	TRBJ1-2	TRBV19	CASSYRGGDGYTF	TGTGCCAGTAGTTACAGGGGGGGTGATGGCTACACCTTC
TRBD1	-	TRBJ2-5	TRBV2	CASSRDRMWETQYF	TGTGCCAGCAGTCGGGACAGGATGTGGGAGACCCAGTACTTC
TRBD2	-	TRBJ2-3	TRBV18	CASSPSLGEAGEWLDTQYF	TGTGCCAGCTCACCTTCCTTGGGGGAAGCGGGAGAGTGGTTGGATACGCAGTATTTT
TRBD1	-	TRBJ1-6	TRBV7-8	CASSLQGENSPLHF	TGTGCCAGCAGCCTACAGGGGGAAAATTCACCCCTCCACTTT
-	-	TRBJ2-7	TRBV20-1	CSASNTEFYEQYF	TGCAGTGCTAGTAACACAGAATTCTACGAGCAGTACTTC
-	-	TRBJ2-5	TRBV11-1	CASSLWREQETQYF	TGTGCCAGCAGCTTGTGGAGGGAGCAAGAGACCCAGTACTTC
TRBD1	once	TRBJ2-7	TRBV28	CASIALQGAQGHEQYF	TGTGCCAGCATCGCCTTACAGGGGGCGCAAGGTCACGAGCAGTACTTC
TRBD1	few	TRBJ1-1	TRBV3-1/TRBV3-2	CASSQATGGRFMNTEAFF	TGTGCCAGCAGCCAAGCGACAGGGGGAAGGTTCATGAACACTGAAGCTTTCTTT
TRBD1	-	TRBJ2-7	TRBV6-2/TRBV6-3	CASSTSDRGVNEQYF	TGTGCCAGCAGTACCTCGGACAGGGGAGTAAACGAGCAGTACTTC
-	-	TRBJ2-5	TRBV24-1	CATTGRDSQETQYF	TGTGCCACCACAGGCCGGGACTCCCAAGAGACCCAGTACTTC
TRBD1	-	TRBJ2-1	TRBV13	CASSFTTGESYNEQFF	TGTGCCAGCAGCTTTACGACAGGGGAGTCCTACAATGAGCAGTTCTTC
TRBD1	-	TRBJ2-5	TRBV7-2	CASSLGAVTGSRETQYF	TGTGCCAGCAGCTTAGGTGCCGTGACAGGGTCTCGAGAGACCCAGTACTTC
TRBD2	-	TRBJ2-2	TRBV5-5	CATGGGNTGELFF	TGTGCCACCGGCGGGGGGAACACCGGGGAGCTGTTTTTT
-	-	TRBJ1-2	TRBV20-1	CSVERGFGYTF	TGCAGTGTGGAGAGGGGGTTTGGCTACACCTTC
TRBD1	-	TRBJ2-7	TRBV6-6	CASSQDRGPHYEQYF	TGTGCCAGCAGCCAGGACAGGGGGCCTCACTACGAGCAGTACTTC
TRBD1	-	TRBJ1-6	TRBV19	CASTTGSPYNSPLHF	TGTGCCTCCACGACAGGGAGCCCCTATAATTCACCCCTCCACTTT
TRBD1	-	TRBJ2-7	TRBV6-5	CASSTGTGADEQYF	TGTGCCAGCAGCACCGGGACAGGGGCTGACGAGCAGTACTTC
-	-	TRBJ1-4	TRBV27	CASSLSGTFEEKLFF	TGTGCCAGCAGTTTATCCGGGACTTTCGAGGAAAAACTGTTTTTT
-	-	TRBJ2-1	TRBV3-1/TRBV3-2	CASSQVGTSHNEQFF	TGTGCCAGCAGCCAAGTAGGGACTTCCCACAATGAGCAGTTCTTC